The next 18 T cell receptor beta chains were all read from a single sample in a study of OX40 agonist ivuxolimab in advanced cancers. The assay was immunoSEQ multiplex PCR, and TCRdb's table has in-frame clones only and misses some. The profile shows 65,000 to 95,000 clones, roughly 87% of them singletons. The starting material was CD4+ or CD8+ T cells sorted from blood, obtained in a trial of the OX40 agonist ivuxolimab. The receptors here all came from an adult with an advanced solid tumor such as melanoma, head and neck, liver or kidney cancer.

On this clone: Other DNA sequences within the sample encode an identical CDR3. The chain links TRBV19 to TRBJ2-1; D may be TRBD1 (5 bases). Germline values: CDR1 LNHDA, CDR2 SQIVND (reference sequence). The CDR3 contains 15 residues. Trimming shortened V by 4 bases and J by 1 base, and 11 bases separated the two germline ends. For the CDR3, the DNA is TGTGCCAGTAGTACAAGGCAGGGTTCCTACAATGAGCAGTTCTTC. It translates to CASSTRQGSYNEQFF.

V and J are TRBV2 and TRBJ1-5; D is unclear. V was trimmed by 1 base and J by 0 bases, leaving 10 bases between them. The CDR3 is 16 amino acids. Germline V CDR1 and CDR2: SNHLY, FYNNEI. CDR3 in DNA: TGTGCCAGCAGTGAAGAATCAGACCTTAGCAATCAGCCCCAGCATTTT. This gives the protein CASSEESDLSNQPQHF.

The V gene is TRBV10-3, the J gene TRBJ2-2, with 7 bases identical to TRBD1. Germline CDR1 reads ENHRY; CDR2 reads SYGVKD. The CDR3 length is 14 residues. V lost 6 bases, J lost 6 bases, and 7 bases stayed unmatched. The CDR3 nucleotides are TGTGCCATCAGAAGCGGACAGGCGGCCGGGGAGCTGTTTTTT. Residues: CAIRSGQAAGELFF.

The chain couples TRBV6-6 to TRBJ2-7; no definite D call. Trimming took off 0 bases at V and 3 bases at J, with 9 bases between the two ends. Germline values: CDR1 MNHNY, CDR2 SVGAGI (reference sequence). The CDR3 contains 14 residues. CDR3 in amino acids: CASSYSTSGYEQYF. The CDR3 coding sequence is TGTGCCAGCAGTTACTCGACCTCAGGCTACGAGCAGTACTTC.

The chain employs TRBV28 and TRBJ2-2, with D uncertain. Trimming left V 4 bases short and J 7 bases short, with 7 bases between. The length of the CDR3 is 12 residues. Germline loops: CDR1 MDHEN, CDR2 SYDVKM. CDR3 coding DNA: TGTGCCAGCAGTTCGCGTGGCGGGGAGCTGTTTTTT. Translating gives CASSSRGGELFF.

This chain uses TRBV10-3 with TRBJ1-3, with unresolved D. V lost 3 bases, J lost 0 bases, and 9 bases lay in between. This CDR3 spans 15 amino acids. Per the germline V gene, CDR1 is ENHRY and CDR2 is SYGVKD. In nucleotides, the CDR3 is TGTGCCATCAGTGATGTGACGGGCTCTGGAAACACCATATATTTT. It yields the protein CAISDVTGSGNTIYF.

The chain links TRBV9 to TRBJ1-6, with D possibly TRBD1 on 6 matching bases. The germline V and J ends were trimmed by 3 bases and 9 bases, with 22 bases remaining between them. Germline V gives CDR1 SGDLS, CDR2 YYNGEE. This CDR3 has 17 residues. The CDR3 spells CASSATGLNSLGSPLHF. Here the CDR3 DNA reads TGTGCCAGCAGCGCTACAGGGTTGAATTCGTTAGGTTCACCCCTCCACTTT. Full variable domain (missing parts from reference TRBV9 and TRBJ1-6): DSGVTQTPKHLITATGQRVTLRCSPRSGDLSVYWYQQSLDQGLQFLIQYYNGEERAKGNILERFSAQQFPDLHSELNLSSLELGDSALYFCASSATGLNSLGSPLHFGNGTRLTVT.

The V gene is TRBV5-6, the J gene TRBJ1-1; D call uncertain. Germline assignment: CDR1 SGHDT and CDR2 YYEEEE. The CDR3 is made up of 16 amino acids. V shed 0 bases and J shed 6 bases, with 18 bases lying between them. The CDR3 protein is CASSLGGGPLLSEAFF. CDR3 nucleotides: TGTGCCAGCAGCTTGGGTGGTGGGCCCTTACTCTCTGAAGCTTTCTTT.

The chain couples TRBV5-4 to TRBJ2-7, with 8 nucleotides matching TRBD1. In germline, CDR1 is SGHNT, CDR2 YYREEE (reference sequence). Unmatched junction bases numbered 9, after V lost 5 bases and J lost 5 bases. CDR3 length: 14 residues. The DNA of the CDR3 is TGTGCCAGCAGTAGACAGGGGCCCTGGGACGAGCAGTACTTC. It encodes CASSRQGPWDEQYF. The full variable domain, its missing parts supplied by reference TRBV5-4 and TRBJ2-7, is ETGVTQSPTHLIKTRGQQVTLRCSSQSGHNTVSWYQQALGQGPQFIFQYYREEENGRGNFPPRFSGLQFPNYSSELNVNALELDDSALYLCASSRQGPWDEQYFGPGTRLTVT.

This clone appeared once. The chain carries TRBV4-3 and TRBJ1-4, with no clear D. The CDR3 extends over 15 amino acids. The germline V gene has CDR1 LGHNA and CDR2 YSLEER. Trimming shortened V by 0 bases and J by 4 bases, and 9 bases separated the two germline ends. CDR3 in amino acids: CASSQDIGVNEKLFF. The CDR3 DNA reads TGCGCCAGCAGCCAAGATATCGGAGTTAATGAAAAACTGTTTTTT.

The V and J genes are TRBV5-6 and TRBJ1-5; no definite D call. This CDR3 has 15 residues. Looked up from germline, CDR1 is SGHDT and CDR2 is YYEEEE. V was trimmed by 1 base and J by 3 bases, leaving 11 bases between them. Here the CDR3 reads CASSLKGFPNQPQHF. CDR3 DNA: TGTGCCAGCAGCTTGAAGGGATTTCCCAATCAGCCCCAGCATTTT.

The V and J genes are TRBV19 and TRBJ2-4, with D possibly TRBD2 on 6 matching bases. The CDR3 totals 16 residues. Germline-derived CDR1 and CDR2 are LNHDA and SQIVND (reference sequence). V dropped 2 bases and J dropped 2 bases, with 13 bases sitting between them. CDR3 in amino acids: CASSISPGGPKNIQYF. DNA of the CDR3: TGTGCCAGTAGTATATCCCCCGGGGGTCCCAAAAACATTCAGTACTTC.

V gene TRBV9 combines with J gene TRBJ2-7, with TRBD2 matching 7 bases. This CDR3 comprises 15 residues. Trimming at V came to 0 bases and at J to 7 bases, leaving 10 bases not matched to a gene. Germline CDR1 and CDR2: SGDLS and YYNGEE. The CDR3 DNA sequence: TGTGCCAGCAGCGTAGGCGGGGGAGGGCCAATGGAGCAGTACTTC. The encoded protein is CASSVGGGGPMEQYF.

V is TRBV5-1 and J is TRBJ2-2, with no clear D. In germline, CDR1 is SGHRS, CDR2 YFSETQ. V lost 6 bases to trimming and J lost 6 bases, with 12 bases between them. The CDR3 has 13 amino acids. CDR3 coding DNA: TGCGCCAGCAACCTCGTAGGCCCCGGGGAGCTGTTTTTT. Residues: CASNLVGPGELFF.

The rearrangement links TRBV5-1 to TRBJ1-1; D is uncertain. This CDR3 has 16 amino acids. Germline lookup yields CDR1 SGHRS and CDR2 YFSETQ. The V and J ends lost 3 bases and 0 bases respectively, with 15 bases between them. The CDR3 here is CASSSLLGRVNTEAFF. Written as DNA, the CDR3 is TGCGCCAGCAGCTCACTACTCGGACGGGTGAACACTGAAGCTTTCTTT. The full variable domain, with the rest looked up from reference TRBV5-1 and TRBJ1-1, is KAGVTQTPRYLIKTRGQQVTLSCSPISGHRSVSWYQQTPGQGLQFLFEYFSETQRNKGNFPGRFSGRQFSNSRSEMNVSTLELGDSALYLCASSSLLGRVNTEAFFGQGTRLTVV.

The V call is TRBV29-1, the J call TRBJ2-2; tentatively, D is TRBD2 (6 bases). CDR1 is SQVTM, CDR2 ANQGSEA, per germline. V shed 3 bases and J shed 7 bases, with 15 bases lying between them. The CDR3 length is 14 residues. CDR3 sequence: CSVDPGKEGGELFF. DNA of the CDR3: TGCAGCGTTGATCCAGGGAAGGAGGGCGGGGAGCTGTTTTTT.

This clone was seen a handful of times. The J gene is TRBJ1-2, the V gene TRBV9; 7 bases are a match to TRBD1. Trimming removed 4 bases from V and 7 bases from J; junction bases left unmatched: 10. The germline gives CDR1 SGDLS, CDR2 YYNGEE. The length of the CDR3 is 14 residues. DNA of the CDR3: TGTGCCAGCAGCTCCCAGGGGGATCTCTCTGGCTACACCTTC. Amino acid sequence: CASSSQGDLSGYTF.

J is TRBJ1-1 and V is TRBV5-1; the match to TRBD1 covers 7 bases. The CDR3 consists of 14 residues. V shed 3 bases, J shed 1 base, and the junction held 3 bases outside the gene matches. Germline lookup yields CDR1 SGHRS and CDR2 YFSETQ. CDR3 sequence reads: CASSSDRTNTEAFF. DNA of the CDR3: TGCGCCAGCAGCTCGGACAGGACGAACACTGAAGCTTTCTTT.